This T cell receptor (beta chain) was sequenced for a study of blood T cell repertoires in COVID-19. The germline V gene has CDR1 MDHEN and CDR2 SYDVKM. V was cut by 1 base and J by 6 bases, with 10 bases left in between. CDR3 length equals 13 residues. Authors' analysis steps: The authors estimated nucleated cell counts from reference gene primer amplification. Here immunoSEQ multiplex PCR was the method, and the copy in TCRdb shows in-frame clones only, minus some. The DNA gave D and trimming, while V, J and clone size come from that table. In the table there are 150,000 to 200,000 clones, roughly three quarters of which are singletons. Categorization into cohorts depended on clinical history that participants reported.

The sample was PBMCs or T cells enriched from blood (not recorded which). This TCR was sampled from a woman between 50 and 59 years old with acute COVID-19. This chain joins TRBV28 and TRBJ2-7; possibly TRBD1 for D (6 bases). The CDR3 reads CASSLYRASEQYV. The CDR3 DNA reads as TGTGCCAGCAGTTTATACAGGGCGAGCGAGCAGTACGTC.